The 19 T cell receptor beta chains below were found in one sample sequenced in a study of patients and donors after allogeneic stem cell transplantation. TCRdb analysed the RT-PCR reads with MiXCR anew, one entry per CDR3 protein. The table shows about 40,000 distinct CDR3 sequences, with roughly 30% occurring only once. Sequenced sample: blood, either unsorted or a sorted T cell fraction (not recorded which). Receptors were obtained from a human donor who was either an allogeneic HSCT recipient or a stem cell or donor lymphocyte infusion donor (not recorded which). It is not recorded whose cells these are; they may come from a transplant donor.

This clonotype has only a few counts. The chain couples TRBV15 to TRBJ1-2, with D maybe TRBD1 (5 bases). The germline V gene has CDR1 LNHNV and CDR2 YYDKDF (reference sequence). Trimming took off 5 bases at V and 1 base at J, with 20 bases between the two ends. CDR3 length equals 17 residues. Written as DNA, the CDR3 is TGTGCCACCAGCGGACCTCCAACCGGGGCCAGTAACTATGGCTACACCTTC. It yields the protein CATSGPPTGASNYGYTF.

V usage is TRBV5-1 and J usage is TRBJ2-1; no firm D call. From germline, CDR1 is SGHRS and CDR2 YFSETQ. The CDR3 length is 14 residues. V was cut by 1 base and J by 9 bases, with 14 bases left in between. The CDR3 DNA is TGCGCCAGCAGCTTGTTCGCTAGTTTCGCTGAGCAGTTCTTC. Its translation is CASSLFASFAEQFF.

The J gene is TRBJ2-1, the V gene TRBV28; 12 nucleotides agree with TRBD2. Germline CDR1 and CDR2: MDHEN and SYDVKM. The V and J ends lost 4 bases and 5 bases, in that order; junction bases with no gene match: 0. CDR3 length: 14 residues. CDR3 nucleotides: TGTGCCAGCAGTTGGACTAGCGGGGACAATGAGCAGTTCTTC. Translated, it gives CASSWTSGDNEQFF.

This clonotype turned up a few times. The V gene is TRBV5-1, the J gene TRBJ2-1; TRBD2 might be the D (6 bases). The V and J ends lost 8 bases and 1 base respectively, with 16 bases between them. The CDR3 is made up of 15 amino acids. Per the germline V gene, CDR1 is SGHRS and CDR2 is YFSETQ. The DNA of the CDR3 is TGCGCCAGTCAGCAAAGTAGCGGTTCCTACAATGAGCAGTTCTTC. Residues: CASQQSSGSYNEQFF.

This clonotype was counted between two and nine times. V is TRBV4-3 and J is TRBJ2-4; 9 bases agree with TRBD1. V shed 3 bases, J shed 6 bases, and the junction held 6 bases outside the gene matches. The CDR3 loop spans 15 amino acids. Germline CDR1 reads LGHNA; CDR2 reads YSLEER. CDR3 DNA: TGCGCCAGCAGCCATGAAACAGGGGGCAGAAACATTCAGTACTTC. It yields the protein CASSHETGGRNIQYF.

This clonotype was counted at least ten times. The chain carries TRBV12-3 or TRBV12-4 and TRBJ1-2; D unclear. V gave up 6 bases and J gave up 2 bases, with 13 bases separating them. This CDR3 is built from 14 residues. CDR3 in DNA: TGTGCCAGCAGCCTTACCCCCGACAACTATGGCTACACCTTC. It is translated as CASSLTPDNYGYTF.

By share, this clonotype counts as medium-sized. The V and J genes are TRBV28 and TRBJ1-2; no firm D call. Per germline, CDR1 MDHEN and CDR2 SYDVKM. V lost 7 bases to trimming and J lost 2 bases, with 5 bases between them. The CDR3 length is 11 residues. The CDR3 DNA reads TGTGCCAGCACCGCAAACTATGGCTACACCTTC. This translates into CASTANYGYTF.

In DNA form, the CDR3 reads TGTGCCAGCAGCGTAGATGCCGCTAATCAGCCCCAGCATTTT. This encodes CASSVDAANQPQHF. V usage is TRBV9 and J usage is TRBJ1-5; no clear D gene. Trimming removed 0 bases at V and 4 bases at J, with 8 bases between. In germline, CDR1 is SGDLS, CDR2 YYNGEE. The CDR3 loop spans 14 amino acids.

The gene calls are TRBV27 and TRBJ2-6, with D perhaps being TRBD1 or TRBD2 (6 bases each). CDR3 size: 14 residues. Trimming pared 6 bases from V and 5 bases from J, leaving 11 bases between. CDR1 is MNHEY and CDR2 is SMNVEV in the germline V gene (reference sequence). The CDR3 spells CASRLGGWANVLTF. DNA of the CDR3: TGTGCCAGCAGGTTGGGGGGCTGGGCCAACGTCCTGACTTTC.

This clonotype showed up just a few times. The chain links TRBV7-2 to TRBJ1-2, with TRBD1 identical over 9 bases. Germline-derived CDR1 and CDR2 are SGHTA and FQGNSA. This CDR3 is built from 15 residues. The ends lost 1 base at V and 4 bases at J; junction bases unmatched: 4. Written as DNA, the CDR3 is TGTGCCAGCAGCTTAGGGGACAGGGTTTTCTATGGCTACACCTTC. Translated: CASSLGDRVFYGYTF.

This clonotype has a handful of counts. The chain uses TRBV7-6 and TRBJ1-4; D gene unclear. Germline V CDR1 and CDR2: SGHVS, FNYEAQ. V lost 5 bases and J lost 0, with 7 bases in between. The CDR3 spans 14 residues. The CDR3 nucleotides read TGTGCCAGCAGCGTCGAGGCAACTAATGAAAAACTGTTTTTT. This gives the protein CASSVEATNEKLFF. The whole variable domain, filled in from reference TRBV7-6 and TRBJ1-4, reads GAGVSQSPRYKVTKRGQDVALRCDPISGHVSLYWYRQALGQGPEFLTYFNYEAQQDKSGLPNDRFSAERPEGSISTLTIQRTEQRDSAMYRCASSVEATNEKLFFGSGTQLSVL.

The rearrangement links TRBV12-3 or TRBV12-4 to TRBJ2-1, with TRBD1 matching over 8 bases. The V gene end was trimmed by 7 bases and the J gene end by 7 bases; junction bases not matched to a gene: 9. The CDR3 spans 14 residues. This CDR3 reads CASTSTGQENEQFF. Written as DNA, the CDR3 is TGTGCCAGCACTTCTACGGGACAGGAAAATGAGCAGTTCTTC.

This clonotype was detected once. The V call is TRBV5-1, the J call TRBJ2-7, with D hard to call. The V gene lost 3 bases and the J gene lost 0 bases, with 10 bases spanning the gap. The CDR3 is 14 residues long. Germline CDR1 is SGHRS and CDR2 is YFSETQ. The CDR3 DNA follows: TGCGCCAGCAGCTCCCCAGGTTCCTCCTACGAGCAGTACTTC. Translating it yields CASSSPGSSYEQYF.

CDR3 region: CASKGTASSYNEQFF. Written as DNA, the CDR3 is TGTGCCAGTAAGGGGACAGCTAGCTCCTACAATGAGCAGTTCTTC. The chain recombines TRBV19 with TRBJ2-1; 7 nucleotides agree with TRBD1. Germline CDR1 is LNHDA and CDR2 is SQIVND (reference sequence). The CDR3 is made up of 15 amino acids. J gave up 0 bases and V 7 bases, and 6 bases lay outside the gene matches.

This clonotype was recorded only once. The chain joins TRBV3-1 to TRBJ2-7; D is perhaps TRBD1 (5 bases). CDR3 size: 14 residues. The V and J ends lost 0 bases and 3 bases respectively, with 9 bases between them. Germline V gives CDR1 LGHDT, CDR2 YNNKEL (reference sequence). The chain's CDR3 is CASSQDDSFYEQYF. The CDR3 nucleotides are TGTGCCAGCAGCCAAGACGACAGTTTCTACGAGCAGTACTTC.

This clonotype was seen only a few times. The chain joins TRBV9 to TRBJ2-2, with 11 bases lining up with TRBD2. Germline V lookup: CDR1 SGDLS, CDR2 YYNGEE. This CDR3 is 17 amino acids long. With V trimmed by 1 base and J by 7 bases, 9 bases remained unmatched. CDR3: CASSVQLAGGPNGELFF. CDR3 sequence (DNA): TGTGCCAGCAGCGTACAATTAGCGGGAGGGCCTAACGGGGAGCTGTTTTTT.

The chain recombines TRBV4-3 with TRBJ2-1; 7 nucleotides line up with TRBD2. CDR3 size: 14 residues. Germline lookup yields CDR1 LGHNA and CDR2 YSLEER. V was clipped by 4 bases and J by 4 bases; unmatched bases: 4. DNA for the CDR3: TGCGCCAGCAGCCCTGGACTAGATTACAATGAGCAGTTCTTC. Its translation is CASSPGLDYNEQFF.

This clonotype has a handful of counts. V gene TRBV21-1 combines with J gene TRBJ2-1; the tabulated D call, TRBD1, remains unverified against the DNA. TRBV21-1 corresponds to a pseudogene. This CDR3 contains 13 residues. DNA of the CDR3: TGTGCCAGGAGGGGACAGTCGTACAATGAGCAGTTCTTC. This translates into CARRGQSYNEQFF.

There are a few counts of this clonotype. The chain links TRBV18 to TRBJ1-1, with D possibly being TRBD1 (6 bases). Germline lookup yields CDR1 KGHSH and CDR2 LQKENI. This CDR3 region has 11 residues. The V and J ends lost 3 bases and 8 bases respectively, with 7 bases between them. The CDR3 loop reads CASSPDREAFF. CDR3 coding DNA: TGTGCCAGCTCACCGGACAGAGAAGCTTTCTTT.